This entry features one T cell receptor (beta chain) sequence. Measured with immunoSEQ multiplex PCR; TCRdb has only the in-frame clones, and not every one. The profile shows 79,000 or so clones, about 89% of them singletons. This entry comes from a study of control samples from healthy donors and cancer patients. Trimming shortened V by 3 bases and J by 11 bases, and 10 bases separated the two germline ends. CDR1 SNHLY and CDR2 FYNNEI come from the germline V gene. The CDR3 is 12 amino acids. The gene calls are TRBV2 and TRBJ1-4, with D possibly matching TRBD1 (5 bases). This sequence originates from a woman in her 50s with colorectal cancer. Sequenced sample: PBMCs. The CDR3 here is CASSDSEGKLFF. The CDR3 DNA sequence: TGTGCCAGCAGTGATAGCGAGGGGAAACTGTTTTTT.